Listed here is a single T cell receptor (beta chain). The source of the sample is a study of blood T cell repertoires in COVID-19. Study as a whole: In each case, the material was cDNA or gDNA derived from T cells, B-cell-depleted T cells, or PBMCs.

The CDR3 totals 14 residues. CDR1 is SGHTA and CDR2 is FQGNSA in the germline V gene. V lost 5 bases and J 4 bases, leaving 12 bases between the germline ends. The table came from immunoSEQ multiplex PCR; TCRdb's copy has only in-frame clones and leaves some out. The profile shows more than 200,000 clones, about 90% of them singletons. The chain joins TRBV7-2 to TRBJ1-5, with D possibly TRBD1 on 6 matching bases. The receptor was derived from a man aged 25 to 45 with COVID-19, enrolled during active disease. The sequenced sample consisted of peripheral blood. The CDR3 protein is CASSTQGSNQPQHF. CDR3 DNA sequence: TGTGCCAGCAGCACACAGGGTTCTAATCAGCCCCAGCATTTT.